This TCR beta chain was found in a study of T cells in Graves' hyperthyroidism and ophthalmopathy. General study results and limits: From stable hyperthyroidism, ophthalmopathy was separated by a 13 V-J model.

Germline V CDR1 and CDR2: LNHDA, SQIVND (reference sequence). With 5 bases clipped from V and 7 bases from J, the junction kept 9 bases outside the gene matches. This CDR3 has 15 amino acids. A patient was excluded if there was uncontrolled infection, other autoimmune disease, pregnancy or lactation. This clonotype occurred many times. What it recognizes is unknown. TCR beta CDR3 region amplification was performed from RNA transcripts. A set of HTBI primers served as the primers for a first-round RT-PCR of the TCR CDR3. TCRdb reprocessed the multiplex PCR reads with MiXCR, giving one entry per CDR3 protein. The data contain around 500,000 distinct CDR3 sequences, less than 15% of them singletons.

The chain combines TRBV19 with TRBJ1-5, with 9 bases identical to TRBD1. Sample: blood. This TCR was recovered from a woman in her forties with Graves' hyperthyroidism. CDR3 residues: CASSPRTGDNQPQHF. DNA of the CDR3: TGTGCCAGTAGTCCTCGGACAGGGGATAACCAGCCCCAGCATTTT.